Following are 22 T cell receptor beta chains from one sample sequenced in a study of blood T cell repertoires in COVID-19 (dated by TCRdb to about 2020). The library was obtained by the immunoSEQ multiplex PCR assay. This is the immuneACCESS table as TCRdb keeps it, with only in-frame sequences that have V and J called. A part of the clones is gone; compared with another copy, unresolved V genes explain less than half, and the rest is unexplained. The sample table contains 240,000 or so clones; only one count was recorded for around 86% of them. The top ten clonotypes cover more than 2.5% of the sample. Sequencing was carried out using peripheral blood. The receptor source for this set is a woman aged 30 to 39 who had recovered from COVID-19.

J is TRBJ2-2 and V is TRBV5-1, with D unclear. The CDR3 loop spans 12 amino acids. Trimming took off 6 bases at V and 8 bases at J, with 11 bases between the two ends. Germline V gene sequence: CDR1 SGHRS, CDR2 YFSETQ. The CDR3 DNA reads as TGCGCCAGCACCTGGAGTTTGGGGGAGCTGTTTTTT. Encoded protein: CASTWSLGELFF.

The chain employs TRBV6-5 and TRBJ2-1; 8 bases agree with TRBD1. J was trimmed by 5 bases and V by 10 bases; bases with no gene match: 13. Germline V lookup: CDR1 MNHEY, CDR2 SVGAGI. CDR3 size: 15 residues. CDR3: CATQLTGQANNEQFF. The CDR3 coding sequence is TGTGCCACCCAGTTAACGGGACAGGCCAACAATGAGCAGTTCTTC.

The chain recombines TRBV4-3 with TRBJ2-3; 16 bases align to TRBD2. The V and J ends lost 4 bases and 14 bases, in that order; junction bases with no gene match: 9. The V gene's germline CDR1 is LGHNA and CDR2 YSLEER. This CDR3 is built from 15 residues. In DNA, the CDR3 is TGCGCCAGCAGCCCCGGGACTAGCGGGGGGGCGGGTTTGTATTTT. It encodes CASSPGTSGGAGLYF.

The chain couples TRBV27 to TRBJ2-2, with 10 bases aligning to TRBD2. V lost 0 bases to trimming and J lost 5 bases; unmatched junction nucleotides: 6. The length of the CDR3 is 17 residues. Germline V gives CDR1 MNHEY, CDR2 SMNVEV (reference sequence). The chain's CDR3 is CASSLSPGLAITGELFF. As DNA, the CDR3 is TGTGCCAGCAGTTTATCCCCGGGACTAGCGATAACCGGGGAGCTGTTTTTT.

This clone was seen a handful of times. The chain carries TRBV6-2 or TRBV6-3 and TRBJ2-1, with D uncertain. Trimming took 2 bases from V and 0 from J, leaving 8 bases between them. The CDR3 sequence is 15 residues long. The germline V gene encodes CDR1 MNHEY and CDR2 SVGEGT. This CDR3 is CASSYRPGSYNEQFF. CDR3 bases: TGTGCCAGCAGTTACCGGCCAGGCTCCTACAATGAGCAGTTCTTC.

This clone has just one count. The chain links TRBV9 to TRBJ2-3, with TRBD2 matching over 12 bases. From germline, CDR1 is SGDLS and CDR2 YYNGEE. The CDR3 has 15 residues. J gave up 4 bases and V 4 bases, and 4 bases lay outside the gene matches. The CDR3 reads CASSLTSGGSDTQYF. For the CDR3, the DNA is TGTGCCAGCAGCCTCACTAGCGGGGGGTCAGATACGCAGTATTTT.

This rearrangement joins TRBV11-2 to TRBJ1-2, with D maybe TRBD1 (6 bases). Germline-derived CDR1 and CDR2 are SGHAT and FQNNGV. Trimming took 1 base from V and 6 from J, leaving 9 bases between them. The CDR3 runs 13 residues. In DNA form, the CDR3 reads TGTGCCAGCAGCTTAGGGACAGTCCATGGCTACACCTTC. This codes for CASSLGTVHGYTF. The full variable domain, completed using reference TRBV11-2 and TRBJ1-2, is EAGVAQSPRYKIIEKRQSVAFWCNPISGHATLYWYQQILGQGPKLLIQFQNNGVVDDSQLPKDRFSAERLKGVDSTLKIQPAKLEDSAVYLCASSLGTVHGYTFGSGTRLTVV.

This chain joins TRBV10-2 and TRBJ1-5, with D possibly being TRBD1 (5 bases). CDR1 and CDR2 from the germline V gene are WSHSY and SAAADI. This CDR3 is built from 13 residues. V lost 3 bases to trimming and J lost 6 bases, with 9 bases between them. The CDR3 protein is CASSDRDGQPQHF. Here the CDR3 DNA reads TGCGCCAGCAGTGACAGGGATGGTCAGCCCCAGCATTTT.

In this sample, this clone turned up many times. J is TRBJ1-3 and V is TRBV30, with a tentative D call TRBD1 (5 bases). The germline V and J ends were trimmed by 3 bases and 0 bases, with 12 bases remaining between them. Germline loops: CDR1 GTSNPN, CDR2 SVGIG (reference sequence). CDR3 length: 15 residues. CDR3 DNA: TGTGCCTGGAGCAGGGCAGGGAACTCTGGAAACACCATATATTTT. It specifies CAWSRAGNSGNTIYF.

The chain joins TRBV9 to TRBJ2-3; D is possibly TRBD2 (5 bases). From germline, CDR1 is SGDLS and CDR2 YYNGEE. V lost 9 bases, J lost 2 bases, and 13 bases lay in between. The length of the CDR3 is 13 residues. CDR3 residues: CATRTGNTDTQYF. Here the CDR3 DNA reads TGTGCCACCAGGACGGGGAACACAGATACGCAGTATTTT.

The CDR3 DNA reads TGTGCCAGCAGTGACATTTATAATTCACCCCTCCACTTT. It yields the protein CASSDIYNSPLHF. The genes are TRBV2 and TRBJ1-6, with D hard to call. The CDR3 runs to 13 residues. Trimming cost V 3 bases and J 4 bases, with 4 bases left between them. Germline CDR1 is SNHLY and CDR2 is FYNNEI.

This chain connects TRBV4-1 to TRBJ1-2, with a possible D match to TRBD1 (5 bases). The CDR3 totals 16 residues. The V and J ends lost 7 bases and 5 bases respectively, with 23 bases between them. Germline V lookup: CDR1 MGHRA, CDR2 YSYEKL. The CDR3 DNA is TGCGCCAGCATCCTAGAGGTGGGAGGGGAGCGTTATGGCTACACCTTC. It codes for CASILEVGGERYGYTF.

This sequence joins TRBV5-6 and TRBJ1-2; TRBD1 matches at 8 bases. CDR3 length equals 15 residues. Germline V gene data show CDR1 as SGHDT and CDR2 as YYEEEE. The junction had 9 bases not matched to a gene; V was cut back by 0 bases and J by 8 bases. The CDR3 coding sequence is TGTGCCAGCAGCTTGGTGCGGGGGACAGGCGAAGGCTACACCTTC. Translation gives CASSLVRGTGEGYTF.

The rearrangement links TRBV4-3 to TRBJ1-2; TRBD1 matches at 7 bases. The trim removed 0 bases at V and 5 bases at J, leaving 9 bases unmatched. Germline-derived CDR1 and CDR2 are LGHNA and YSLEER. CDR3 length: 16 amino acids. This CDR3 is CASSQDHLTGWYGYTF. DNA of the CDR3: TGCGCCAGCAGCCAAGATCACCTGACAGGGTGGTATGGCTACACCTTC.

The rearrangement joins TRBV2 to TRBJ2-7; D might be TRBD2 (6 bases). Trimming removed 4 bases at V and 1 base at J, with 17 bases between. Germline lookup yields CDR1 SNHLY and CDR2 FYNNEI. This CDR3 spans 16 amino acids. CDR3: CASSVPRDWLSYEQYF. The CDR3 region has the DNA TGTGCCAGCAGTGTCCCCCGGGACTGGTTGTCCTACGAGCAGTACTTC.

The chain employs TRBV10-2 and TRBJ2-7; 8 bases line up with TRBD1. V shed 4 bases, J shed 3 bases, and the junction held 11 bases outside the gene matches. From germline, CDR1 is WSHSY and CDR2 SAAADI. The CDR3 spans 16 residues. CDR3 residues: CASSANQGAAVYEQYF. CDR3 coding DNA: TGCGCCAGCAGTGCAAACCAGGGGGCGGCCGTCTACGAGCAGTACTTC.

The gene calls are TRBV29-1 and TRBJ2-2; 9 bases fit TRBD2. CDR1 SQVTM and CDR2 ANQGSEA come from the germline V gene. J gave up 3 bases and V 6 bases, and 5 bases lay outside the gene matches. This CDR3 contains 14 residues. The CDR3 loop is CSVERGDYTGELFF. The CDR3 region has the DNA TGCAGCGTGGAGCGGGGGGACTACACCGGGGAGCTGTTTTTT.

The chain employs TRBV5-4 and TRBJ2-5, with D perhaps matching TRBD1 (6 bases). The CDR3 sequence is 14 residues long. Germline V CDR1 and CDR2: SGHNT, YYREEE (reference sequence). Trimming left V 4 bases short and J 0 bases short, with 10 bases between. The CDR3 sequence: CASSLGQNQETQYF. The CDR3 DNA is TGTGCCAGCAGCCTAGGACAGAACCAAGAGACCCAGTACTTC.

J is TRBJ1-2 and V is TRBV5-4; 7 nucleotides align to TRBD1. This CDR3 contains 14 residues. The germline V gene encodes CDR1 SGHNT and CDR2 YYREEE (reference sequence). J lost 2 bases, V lost 4 bases, and 5 bases had no gene match. The DNA of the CDR3 is TGTGCCAGCAGCAAGGAGACAGGGAACTATGGCTACACCTTC. This sequence encodes CASSKETGNYGYTF.

The V gene is TRBV7-9, the J gene TRBJ1-2; 9 bases match TRBD1. The CDR3 runs 17 residues. V lost 1 base to trimming and J lost 4 bases; unmatched junction nucleotides: 10. Germline V gene data show CDR1 as SEHNR and CDR2 as FQNEAQ (reference sequence). The chain's CDR3 is CASSLDSAQGASYGYTF. As DNA, the CDR3 is TGTGCCAGCAGCTTAGACTCTGCACAGGGGGCGTCCTATGGCTACACCTTC.

This clone turned up a few times. This rearrangement joins TRBV28 to TRBJ1-1, with D tentatively TRBD1 (5 bases). CDR1 and CDR2 (germline): MDHEN, SYDVKM. This CDR3 region has 11 residues. The germline V and J ends were trimmed by 7 bases and 4 bases, with 7 bases remaining between them. The CDR3 sequence is CASKGPTEAFF. CDR3 in DNA: TGTGCCAGCAAGGGGCCCACTGAAGCTTTCTTT.

The rearrangement uses TRBV7-3 and TRBJ1-1, with D unclear. Germline values: CDR1 SGHTA, CDR2 FQGTGA. Trimming shortened V by 5 bases and J by 0 bases, and 7 bases separated the two germline ends. The CDR3 consists of 13 residues. The CDR3 DNA reads TGTGCCAGCAGCCATCCAGTGAACACTGAAGCTTTCTTT. Amino acids: CASSHPVNTEAFF.